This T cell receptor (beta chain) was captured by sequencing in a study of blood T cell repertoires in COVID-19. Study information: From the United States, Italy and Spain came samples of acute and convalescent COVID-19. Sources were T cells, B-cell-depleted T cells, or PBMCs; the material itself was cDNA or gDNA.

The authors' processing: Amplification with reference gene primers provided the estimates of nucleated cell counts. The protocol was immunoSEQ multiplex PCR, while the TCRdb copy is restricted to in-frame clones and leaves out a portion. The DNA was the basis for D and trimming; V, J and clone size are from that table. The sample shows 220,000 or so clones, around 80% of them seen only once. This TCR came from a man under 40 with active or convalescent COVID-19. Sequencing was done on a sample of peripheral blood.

The CDR3 region is CASSFSLRGGAFF. As DNA, the CDR3 is TGTGCCAGCAGTTTCTCCCTTAGGGGAGGGGCTTTCTTT. The rearrangement uses TRBV28 and TRBJ1-1, with a possible D match to TRBD1 (5 bases). The CDR3 loop spans 13 amino acids. Trimming took 3 bases from V and 11 from J, leaving 16 bases between them. CDR1 MDHEN and CDR2 SYDVKM come from the germline V gene.